This TCR beta chain was sequenced for a study of T cell responses to AZD1222 COVID-19 vaccine. The study's findings and limits: At baseline, seropositivity was found in only a handful of AZD1222 recipients. There were mostly white British donors and more females than males, and clonal diversity was possibly underestimated. The peak T cell response came first, and repertoires were sampled only after it. Two AZD1222 administrations were followed by greater Spike-specific TCR breadth and depth.

Sequenced by immunoSEQ multiplex PCR; TCRdb stores in-frame clones only, minus some. The top ten clones hold around 1.6% of a sample with about 96,000 clones, around 89% of them seen once. Note on this clone: As yet, its antigen is unknown.

Trimming removed 2 bases from V and 8 bases from J, with 16 bases in between. This CDR3 is built from 16 residues. Germline CDR1 and CDR2: MDHEN and SYDVKM. V and J are TRBV28 and TRBJ1-6, with D perhaps TRBD1 (6 bases). The material was peripheral blood, obtained on day 0 of AZD1222 vaccination. This clonotype originated in an adult in good health. Written as DNA, the CDR3 is TGTGCCAGCAGTTTAGCGCAAACAGGGACGGATTCACCCCTCCACTTT. As protein: CASSLAQTGTDSPLHF.